This entry concerns a single T cell receptor (beta chain). The CDR3 length is 17 residues. Germline assignment: CDR1 LGHNA and CDR2 YSLEER. With V trimmed by 3 bases and J by 1 base, 5 bases remained unmatched. Profiling relied on immunoSEQ multiplex PCR, and the TCRdb table lists in-frame clones only, not all of them. The sample has around 190,000 clones; approximately 85% are singletons. This record belongs to a study of blood T cell repertoires in COVID-19. For the study at large: In each case, the material was cDNA or gDNA derived from T cells, B-cell-depleted T cells, or PBMCs.

This sequence joins TRBV4-3 and TRBJ2-2, with 10 bases lining up with TRBD1. Sequenced input: peripheral blood. This sequence was found in a woman older than 75 with acute or convalescent COVID-19. In nucleotides, the CDR3 is TGCGCCAGCAGCCAGCGACAGGGGGCTCGGAACACCGGGGAGCTGTTTTTT. It yields the protein CASSQRQGARNTGELFF.